Sequencing of this T cell receptor beta chain was carried out in a study of shared clonotypes between healthy human individuals. Overall study: The donor group consisted of a couple of women and a few men, aged 18 to 49. Every donor yielded three CD4 naive, three CD4 memory, two CD8 naive and one CD8 memory plate. Notes on the study in general: Naive subsets, compared against memory subsets, generally had larger estimated richness values.

As regards this clone: What it binds is not known.

Replicate PCRs for sorted subsets used 200 ng DNA; this equaled 25,000 to 30,000 T cell genomes. Libraries were prepared by immunoSEQ multiplex PCR; TCRdb keeps only in-frame clonotypes and omits some of them. This table has approximately 980,000 clones, less than 85% appearing once. The sequence was obtained from a man between 18 and 29 years old in good health. The sample was memory CD4+ T cells sorted from blood. Subset here: CD45RA-negative fraction.

The CDR3 sequence is CAISAIGGGEKLFF. CDR3 bases: TGTGCCATCAGTGCTATAGGGGGAGGTGAAAAACTGTTTTTT. This chain connects TRBV10-3 to TRBJ1-4; D might be TRBD1 (6 bases). Germline V gives CDR1 ENHRY, CDR2 SYGVKD. The CDR3 is 14 residues long. The ends were cut back, 4 bases at V and 7 bases at J, with 13 bases in the middle.